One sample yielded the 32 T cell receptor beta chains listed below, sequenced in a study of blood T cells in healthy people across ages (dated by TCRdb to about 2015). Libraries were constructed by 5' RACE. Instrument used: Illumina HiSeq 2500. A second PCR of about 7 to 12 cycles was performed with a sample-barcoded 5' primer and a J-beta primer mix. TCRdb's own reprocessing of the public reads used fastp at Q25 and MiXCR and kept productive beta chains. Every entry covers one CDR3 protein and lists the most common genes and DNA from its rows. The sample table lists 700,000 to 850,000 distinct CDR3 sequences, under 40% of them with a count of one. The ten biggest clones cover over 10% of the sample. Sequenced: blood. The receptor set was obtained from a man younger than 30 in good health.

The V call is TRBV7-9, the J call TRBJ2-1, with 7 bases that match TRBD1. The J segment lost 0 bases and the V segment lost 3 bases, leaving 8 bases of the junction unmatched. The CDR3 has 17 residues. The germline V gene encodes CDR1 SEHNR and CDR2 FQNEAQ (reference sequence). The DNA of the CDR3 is TGTGCCAGCAGCTTGGGATTGACAGGGAGCTCCTACAATGAGCAGTTCTTC. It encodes CASSLGLTGSSYNEQFF.

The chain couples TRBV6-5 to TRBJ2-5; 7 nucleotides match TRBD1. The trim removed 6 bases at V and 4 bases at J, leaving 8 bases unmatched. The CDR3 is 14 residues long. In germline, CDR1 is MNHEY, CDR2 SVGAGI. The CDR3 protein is CASSRQGHAETQYF. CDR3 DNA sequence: TGTGCCAGCAGCCGACAGGGTCACGCAGAGACCCAGTACTTC.

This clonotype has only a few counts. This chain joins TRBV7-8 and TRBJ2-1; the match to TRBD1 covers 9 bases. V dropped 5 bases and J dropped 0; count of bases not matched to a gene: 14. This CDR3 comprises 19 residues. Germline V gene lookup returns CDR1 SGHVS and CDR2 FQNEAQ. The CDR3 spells CASSVRDRAGIVSYNEQFF. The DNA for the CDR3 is TGTGCCAGCAGCGTCCGGGACAGGGCTGGTATCGTCTCCTACAATGAGCAGTTCTTC.

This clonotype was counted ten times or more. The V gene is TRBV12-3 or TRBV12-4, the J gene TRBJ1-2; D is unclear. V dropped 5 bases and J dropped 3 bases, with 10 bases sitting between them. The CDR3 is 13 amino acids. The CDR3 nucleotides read TGTGCCAGCAGTCCGACTACGCACTATGGCTACACCTTC. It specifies CASSPTTHYGYTF.

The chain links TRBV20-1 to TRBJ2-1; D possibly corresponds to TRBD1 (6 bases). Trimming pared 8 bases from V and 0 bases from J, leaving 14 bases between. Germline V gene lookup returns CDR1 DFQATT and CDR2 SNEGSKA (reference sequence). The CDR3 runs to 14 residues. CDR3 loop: CSLQGSSSYNEQFF. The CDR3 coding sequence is TGCAGTTTACAGGGATCCAGCTCCTACAATGAGCAGTTCTTC.

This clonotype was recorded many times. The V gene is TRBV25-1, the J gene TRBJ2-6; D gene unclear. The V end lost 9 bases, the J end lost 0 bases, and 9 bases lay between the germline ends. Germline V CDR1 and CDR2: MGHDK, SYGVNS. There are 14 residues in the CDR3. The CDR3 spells CASRPGSGANVLTF. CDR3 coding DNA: TGTGCCAGTAGGCCGGGCTCTGGGGCCAACGTCCTGACTTTC.

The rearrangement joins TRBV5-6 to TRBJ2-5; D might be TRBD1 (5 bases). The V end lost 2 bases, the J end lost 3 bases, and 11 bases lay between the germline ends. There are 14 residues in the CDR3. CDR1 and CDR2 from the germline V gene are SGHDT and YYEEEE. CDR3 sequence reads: CASSFWGRKETQYF. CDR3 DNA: TGTGCCAGCAGCTTTTGGGGCAGAAAAGAGACCCAGTACTTC.

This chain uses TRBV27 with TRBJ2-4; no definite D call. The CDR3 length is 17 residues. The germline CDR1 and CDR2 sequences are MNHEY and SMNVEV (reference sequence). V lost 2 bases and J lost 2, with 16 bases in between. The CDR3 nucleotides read TGTGCCAGCAGTTTAAACGCAGGAAGGATATCCAAAAACATTCAGTACTTC. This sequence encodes CASSLNAGRISKNIQYF.

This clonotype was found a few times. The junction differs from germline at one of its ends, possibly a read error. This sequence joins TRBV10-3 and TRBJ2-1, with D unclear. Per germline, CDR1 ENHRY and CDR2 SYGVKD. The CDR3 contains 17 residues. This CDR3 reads CAVSDLTDPPSYNEQFF. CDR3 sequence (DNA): TGTGCCGTCAGTGACCTCACGGACCCACCCTCCTACAATGAGCAGTTCTTC.

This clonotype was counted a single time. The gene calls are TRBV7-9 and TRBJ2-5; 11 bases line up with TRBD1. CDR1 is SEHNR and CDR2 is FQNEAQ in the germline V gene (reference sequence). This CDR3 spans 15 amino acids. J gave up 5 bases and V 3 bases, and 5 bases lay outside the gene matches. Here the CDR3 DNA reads TGTGCCAGCAGCTTTCGGACAGGGGGCGCTGAGACCCAGTACTTC. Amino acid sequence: CASSFRTGGAETQYF.

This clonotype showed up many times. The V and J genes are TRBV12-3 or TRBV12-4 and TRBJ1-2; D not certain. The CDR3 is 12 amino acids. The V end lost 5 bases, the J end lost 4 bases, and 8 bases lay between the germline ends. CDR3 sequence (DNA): TGTGCCAGCAGTGGACTTACCTATGGCTACACCTTC. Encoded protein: CASSGLTYGYTF.

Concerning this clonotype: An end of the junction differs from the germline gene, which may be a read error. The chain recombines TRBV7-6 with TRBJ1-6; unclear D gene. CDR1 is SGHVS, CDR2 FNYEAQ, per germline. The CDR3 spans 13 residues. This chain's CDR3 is CAGSFSLMSPLHF. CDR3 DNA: TGTGCCGGCAGCTTCAGTTTGATGTCACCCCTCCACTTT.

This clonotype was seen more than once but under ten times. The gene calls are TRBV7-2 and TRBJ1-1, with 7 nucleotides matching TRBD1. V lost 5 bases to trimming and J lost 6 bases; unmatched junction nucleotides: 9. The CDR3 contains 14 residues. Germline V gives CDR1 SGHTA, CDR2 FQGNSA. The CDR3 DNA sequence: TGTGCCAGCAGCGCCAGGGGGATGAGCGCTGAAGCTTTCTTT. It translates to CASSARGMSAEAFF.

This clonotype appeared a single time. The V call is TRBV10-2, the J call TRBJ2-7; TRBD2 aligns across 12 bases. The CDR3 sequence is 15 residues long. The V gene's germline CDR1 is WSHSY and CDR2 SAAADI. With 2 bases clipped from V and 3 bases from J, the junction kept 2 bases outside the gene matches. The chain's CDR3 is CASSEPGLAGYEQYF. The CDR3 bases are TGCGCCAGCAGTGAGCCGGGACTAGCGGGCTACGAGCAGTACTTC.

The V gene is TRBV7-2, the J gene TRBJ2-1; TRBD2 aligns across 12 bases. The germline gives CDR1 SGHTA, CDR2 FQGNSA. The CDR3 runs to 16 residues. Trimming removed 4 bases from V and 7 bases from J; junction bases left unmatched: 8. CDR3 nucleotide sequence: TGTGCCAGCAGCTCCGCCGGGACTAGCGGGTCGAATGAGCAGTTCTTC. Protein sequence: CASSSAGTSGSNEQFF.

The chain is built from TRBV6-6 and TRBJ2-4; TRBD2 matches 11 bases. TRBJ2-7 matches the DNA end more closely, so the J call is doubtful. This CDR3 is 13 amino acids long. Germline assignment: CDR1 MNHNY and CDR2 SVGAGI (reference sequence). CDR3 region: CASGGLAAYEQYF. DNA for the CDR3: TGTGCCAGCGGGGGACTAGCGGCTTACGAGCAGTACTTC.

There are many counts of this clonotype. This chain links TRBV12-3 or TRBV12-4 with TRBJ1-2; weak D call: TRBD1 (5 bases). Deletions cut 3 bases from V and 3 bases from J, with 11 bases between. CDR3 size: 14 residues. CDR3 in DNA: TGTGCCAGCAGTTTGGGGCAGCGCCACTATGGCTACACCTTC. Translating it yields CASSLGQRHYGYTF.

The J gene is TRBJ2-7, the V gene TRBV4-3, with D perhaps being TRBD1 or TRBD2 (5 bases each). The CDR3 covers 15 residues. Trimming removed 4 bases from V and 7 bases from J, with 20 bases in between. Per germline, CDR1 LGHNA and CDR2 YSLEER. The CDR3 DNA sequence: TGCGCCAGCAGCCTCTACAGGTTTCGAGGGGATGAGCAGTACTTC. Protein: CASSLYRFRGDEQYF.

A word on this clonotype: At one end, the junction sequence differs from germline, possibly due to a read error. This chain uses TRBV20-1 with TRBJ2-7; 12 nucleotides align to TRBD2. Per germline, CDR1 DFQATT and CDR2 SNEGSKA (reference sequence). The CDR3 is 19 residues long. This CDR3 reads CSAYFSPGLAGMSSDEQYF. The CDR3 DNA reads TGCAGTGCCTACTTCTCCCCGGGACTAGCGGGCATGAGCTCCGACGAGCAGTACTTC.

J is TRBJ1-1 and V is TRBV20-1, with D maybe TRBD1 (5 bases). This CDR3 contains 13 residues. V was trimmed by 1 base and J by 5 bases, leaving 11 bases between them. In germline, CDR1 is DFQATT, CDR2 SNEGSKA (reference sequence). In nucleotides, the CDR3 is TGCAGTGCTAGAGTCGGGGCCCCAACTGAAGCTTTCTTT. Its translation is CSARVGAPTEAFF.

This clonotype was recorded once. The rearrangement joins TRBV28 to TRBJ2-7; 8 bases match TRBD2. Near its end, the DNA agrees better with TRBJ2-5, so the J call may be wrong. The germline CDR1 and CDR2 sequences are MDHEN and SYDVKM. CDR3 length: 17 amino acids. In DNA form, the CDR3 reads TGTGCCAGCAGTTTATCTTACCGAGTCGGGGGGGCGGAGACCCAGTACTTC. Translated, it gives CASSLSYRVGGAETQYF.

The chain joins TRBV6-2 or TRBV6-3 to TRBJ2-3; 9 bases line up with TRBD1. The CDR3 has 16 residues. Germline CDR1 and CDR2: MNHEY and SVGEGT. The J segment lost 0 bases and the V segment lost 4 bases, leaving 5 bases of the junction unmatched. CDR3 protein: CASSSRTGDSTDTQYF. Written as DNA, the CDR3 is TGTGCCAGCAGTTCCCGGACAGGGGATAGCACAGATACGCAGTATTTT.

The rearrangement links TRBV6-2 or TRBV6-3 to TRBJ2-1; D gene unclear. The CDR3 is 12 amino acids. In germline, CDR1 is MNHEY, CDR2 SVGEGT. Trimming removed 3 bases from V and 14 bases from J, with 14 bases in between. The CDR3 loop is CASSYSSGFKFF. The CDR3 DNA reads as TGTGCCAGCAGTTATTCTTCCGGGTTTAAGTTCTTC.

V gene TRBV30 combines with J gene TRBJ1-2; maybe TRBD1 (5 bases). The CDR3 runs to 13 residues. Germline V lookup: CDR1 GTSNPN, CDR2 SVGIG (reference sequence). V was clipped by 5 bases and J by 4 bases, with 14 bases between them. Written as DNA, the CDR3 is TGTGCCTGGGTGCTACGGGGGTCCTATGGCTACACCTTC. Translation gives CAWVLRGSYGYTF.

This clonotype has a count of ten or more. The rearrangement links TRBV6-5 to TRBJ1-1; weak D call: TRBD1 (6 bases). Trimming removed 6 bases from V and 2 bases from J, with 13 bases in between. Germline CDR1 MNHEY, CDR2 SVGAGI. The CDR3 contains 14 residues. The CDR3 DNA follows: TGTGCCAGCAGCGACGGACAGAAAAACACTGAAGCTTTCTTT. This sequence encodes CASSDGQKNTEAFF.

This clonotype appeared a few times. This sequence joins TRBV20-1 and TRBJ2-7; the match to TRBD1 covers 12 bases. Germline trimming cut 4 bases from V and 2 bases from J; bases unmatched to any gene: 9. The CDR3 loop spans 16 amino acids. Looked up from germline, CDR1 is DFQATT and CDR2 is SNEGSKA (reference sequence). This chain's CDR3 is CSATGTGGPITYEQYF. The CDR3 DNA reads TGCAGTGCTACCGGGACAGGGGGCCCCATAACCTACGAGCAGTACTTC.

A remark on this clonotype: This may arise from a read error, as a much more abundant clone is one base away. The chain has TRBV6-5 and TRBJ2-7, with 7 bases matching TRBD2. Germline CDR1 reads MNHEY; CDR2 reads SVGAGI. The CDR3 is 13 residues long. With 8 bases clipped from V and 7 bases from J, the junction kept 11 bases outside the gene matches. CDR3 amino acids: CASQAGTVNEQYF. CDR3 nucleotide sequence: TGTGCCAGCCAAGCGGGAACTGTCAATGAGCAGTACTTC.

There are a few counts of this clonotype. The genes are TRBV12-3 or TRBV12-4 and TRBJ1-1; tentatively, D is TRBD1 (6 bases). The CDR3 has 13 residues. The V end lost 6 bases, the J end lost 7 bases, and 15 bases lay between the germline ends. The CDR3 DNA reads TGTGCCAGCAGCCAATCAGGGGCCTTTGAAGCTTTCTTT. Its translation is CASSQSGAFEAFF.

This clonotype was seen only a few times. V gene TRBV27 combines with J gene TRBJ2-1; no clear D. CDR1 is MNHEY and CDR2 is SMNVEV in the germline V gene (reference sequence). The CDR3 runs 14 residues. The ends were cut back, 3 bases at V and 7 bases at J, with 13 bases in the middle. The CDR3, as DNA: TGTGCCAGCAGTTTGGGTTCGGTTGCGAATGAGCAGTTCTTC. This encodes CASSLGSVANEQFF.

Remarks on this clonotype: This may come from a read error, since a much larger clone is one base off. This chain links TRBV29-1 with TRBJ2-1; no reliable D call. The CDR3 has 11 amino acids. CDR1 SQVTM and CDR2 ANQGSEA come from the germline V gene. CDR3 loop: CSGEKSHEQFF. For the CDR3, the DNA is TGCAGCGGTGAAAAATCCCATGAGCAGTTCTTC.

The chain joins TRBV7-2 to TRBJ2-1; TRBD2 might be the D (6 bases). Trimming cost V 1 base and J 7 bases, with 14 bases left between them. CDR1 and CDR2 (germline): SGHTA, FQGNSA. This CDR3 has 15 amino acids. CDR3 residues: CASSLGSGVNNEQFF. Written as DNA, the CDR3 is TGTGCCAGCAGCTTAGGGTCGGGGGTTAATAATGAGCAGTTCTTC.

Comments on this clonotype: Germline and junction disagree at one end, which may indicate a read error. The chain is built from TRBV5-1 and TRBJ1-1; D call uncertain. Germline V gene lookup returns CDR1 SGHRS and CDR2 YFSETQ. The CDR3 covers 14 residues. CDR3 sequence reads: CASSLRSANIEAFF. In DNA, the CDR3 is TGCGCCAGCAGCTTACGGTCAGCGAACATTGAAGCTTTCTTT.